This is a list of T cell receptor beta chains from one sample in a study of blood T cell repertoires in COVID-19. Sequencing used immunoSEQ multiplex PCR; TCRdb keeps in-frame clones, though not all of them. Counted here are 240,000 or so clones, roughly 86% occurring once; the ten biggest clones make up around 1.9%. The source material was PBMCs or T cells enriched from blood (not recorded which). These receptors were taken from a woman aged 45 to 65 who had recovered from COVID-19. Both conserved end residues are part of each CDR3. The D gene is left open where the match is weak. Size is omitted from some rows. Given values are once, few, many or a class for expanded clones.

CDR3 protein: CASSPNQDRGRVF; CDR3 DNA: TGTGCCAGCAGCCCTAACCAAGACAGGGGTCGGGTCTTC; clone size: -; J gene: TRBJ2-1; V gene: TRBV3-1/TRBV3-2; D gene: TRBD1
CDR3 protein: CASSFSGDRRYEQYF; CDR3 DNA: TGTGCCAGCAGTTTCAGCGGGGACAGGAGGTACGAGCAGTACTTC; clone size: -; J gene: TRBJ2-7; V gene: TRBV6-2/TRBV6-3; D gene: -
CDR3 protein: CASSALAGAIYEQYF; CDR3 DNA: TGTGCCAGTAGTGCCTTAGCGGGGGCTATCTACGAGCAGTACTTC; clone size: -; J gene: TRBJ2-7; V gene: TRBV19; D gene: TRBD2
CDR3 protein: CASSFPENTEAFF; CDR3 DNA: TGTGCCAGCAGCTTCCCAGAGAACACTGAAGCTTTCTTT; clone size: -; J gene: TRBJ1-1; V gene: TRBV11-3; D gene: -
CDR3 protein: CATSGGVNQPQHF; CDR3 DNA: TGTGCCACATCTGGGGGGGTCAATCAGCCCCAGCATTTT; clone size: -; J gene: TRBJ1-5; V gene: TRBV28; D gene: -
CDR3 protein: CASSRAAGETQYF; CDR3 DNA: TGTGCCAGCAGCCGGGCGGCGGGAGAGACCCAGTACTTC; clone size: -; J gene: TRBJ2-5; V gene: TRBV7-2; D gene: -
CDR3 protein: CASSPVTGVRSYNEQFF; CDR3 DNA: TGTGCCAGCAGCCCCGTAACAGGCGTCCGGTCCTACAATGAGCAGTTCTTC; clone size: -; J gene: TRBJ2-1; V gene: TRBV5-4; D gene: -
CDR3 protein: CASSLAGLAETQYF; CDR3 DNA: TGTGCCAGCAGCTTAGCCGGACTGGCAGAGACCCAGTACTTC; clone size: -; J gene: TRBJ2-5; V gene: TRBV7-2; D gene: -
CDR3 protein: CASSRTGTGGNEQFF; CDR3 DNA: TGTGCCAGCAGTCGCACAGGGACAGGGGGAAACGAGCAGTTCTTC; clone size: -; J gene: TRBJ2-1; V gene: TRBV6-6; D gene: TRBD1
CDR3 protein: CASSQANRGTYEQYF; CDR3 DNA: TGTGCCAGCAGCCAAGCCAACAGGGGAACCTACGAGCAGTACTTC; clone size: once; J gene: TRBJ2-7; V gene: TRBV14; D gene: TRBD1
CDR3 protein: CASSLALIGPSGSWGTDTQYF; CDR3 DNA: TGTGCCAGCAGCTTAGCGCTAATAGGGCCTAGCGGGAGTTGGGGGACAGATACGCAGTATTTT; clone size: -; J gene: TRBJ2-3; V gene: TRBV7-2; D gene: TRBD2
CDR3 protein: CASSPVGLGAQLQYF; CDR3 DNA: TGTGCCAGCAGCCCGGTGGGACTAGGGGCCCAATTGCAGTACTTC; clone size: -; J gene: TRBJ2-7; V gene: TRBV7-2; D gene: TRBD2
CDR3 protein: CASSDRTSTDTQYF; CDR3 DNA: TGCGCCAGCAGCGACAGGACCAGCACAGATACGCAGTATTTT; clone size: -; J gene: TRBJ2-3; V gene: TRBV5-1; D gene: -
CDR3 protein: CASSHIMGPAQETQYF; CDR3 DNA: TGCGCCAGCAGCCATATTATGGGGCCAGCTCAAGAGACCCAGTACTTC; clone size: -; J gene: TRBJ2-5; V gene: TRBV4-1; D gene: -
CDR3 protein: CASSPRGHGIYGYTF; CDR3 DNA: TGTGCCAGCAGCCCTCGGGGACACGGAATTTATGGCTACACCTTC; clone size: once; J gene: TRBJ1-2; V gene: TRBV7-2; D gene: -
CDR3 protein: CASSEALLAGGFVYEQYF; CDR3 DNA: TGTGCCAGCAGTGAAGCGCTTCTAGCGGGAGGGTTCGTGTACGAGCAGTACTTC; clone size: -; J gene: TRBJ2-7; V gene: TRBV6-1; D gene: TRBD2
CDR3 protein: CASSFRRIGESNQPQHF; CDR3 DNA: TGTGCCAGCTCATTCCGACGGATAGGGGAAAGCAATCAGCCCCAGCATTTT; clone size: -; J gene: TRBJ1-5; V gene: TRBV18; D gene: -
CDR3 protein: CAWSVKLAGAQYEQYF; CDR3 DNA: TGTGCCTGGAGTGTAAAACTAGCGGGCGCTCAGTACGAGCAGTACTTC; clone size: -; J gene: TRBJ2-7; V gene: TRBV30; D gene: TRBD2
CDR3 protein: CASSPGTSGGPSTDTQYF; CDR3 DNA: TGCGCCAGCAGCCCGGGGACTAGCGGGGGGCCTAGCACAGATACGCAGTATTTT; clone size: -; J gene: TRBJ2-3; V gene: TRBV5-1; D gene: TRBD2